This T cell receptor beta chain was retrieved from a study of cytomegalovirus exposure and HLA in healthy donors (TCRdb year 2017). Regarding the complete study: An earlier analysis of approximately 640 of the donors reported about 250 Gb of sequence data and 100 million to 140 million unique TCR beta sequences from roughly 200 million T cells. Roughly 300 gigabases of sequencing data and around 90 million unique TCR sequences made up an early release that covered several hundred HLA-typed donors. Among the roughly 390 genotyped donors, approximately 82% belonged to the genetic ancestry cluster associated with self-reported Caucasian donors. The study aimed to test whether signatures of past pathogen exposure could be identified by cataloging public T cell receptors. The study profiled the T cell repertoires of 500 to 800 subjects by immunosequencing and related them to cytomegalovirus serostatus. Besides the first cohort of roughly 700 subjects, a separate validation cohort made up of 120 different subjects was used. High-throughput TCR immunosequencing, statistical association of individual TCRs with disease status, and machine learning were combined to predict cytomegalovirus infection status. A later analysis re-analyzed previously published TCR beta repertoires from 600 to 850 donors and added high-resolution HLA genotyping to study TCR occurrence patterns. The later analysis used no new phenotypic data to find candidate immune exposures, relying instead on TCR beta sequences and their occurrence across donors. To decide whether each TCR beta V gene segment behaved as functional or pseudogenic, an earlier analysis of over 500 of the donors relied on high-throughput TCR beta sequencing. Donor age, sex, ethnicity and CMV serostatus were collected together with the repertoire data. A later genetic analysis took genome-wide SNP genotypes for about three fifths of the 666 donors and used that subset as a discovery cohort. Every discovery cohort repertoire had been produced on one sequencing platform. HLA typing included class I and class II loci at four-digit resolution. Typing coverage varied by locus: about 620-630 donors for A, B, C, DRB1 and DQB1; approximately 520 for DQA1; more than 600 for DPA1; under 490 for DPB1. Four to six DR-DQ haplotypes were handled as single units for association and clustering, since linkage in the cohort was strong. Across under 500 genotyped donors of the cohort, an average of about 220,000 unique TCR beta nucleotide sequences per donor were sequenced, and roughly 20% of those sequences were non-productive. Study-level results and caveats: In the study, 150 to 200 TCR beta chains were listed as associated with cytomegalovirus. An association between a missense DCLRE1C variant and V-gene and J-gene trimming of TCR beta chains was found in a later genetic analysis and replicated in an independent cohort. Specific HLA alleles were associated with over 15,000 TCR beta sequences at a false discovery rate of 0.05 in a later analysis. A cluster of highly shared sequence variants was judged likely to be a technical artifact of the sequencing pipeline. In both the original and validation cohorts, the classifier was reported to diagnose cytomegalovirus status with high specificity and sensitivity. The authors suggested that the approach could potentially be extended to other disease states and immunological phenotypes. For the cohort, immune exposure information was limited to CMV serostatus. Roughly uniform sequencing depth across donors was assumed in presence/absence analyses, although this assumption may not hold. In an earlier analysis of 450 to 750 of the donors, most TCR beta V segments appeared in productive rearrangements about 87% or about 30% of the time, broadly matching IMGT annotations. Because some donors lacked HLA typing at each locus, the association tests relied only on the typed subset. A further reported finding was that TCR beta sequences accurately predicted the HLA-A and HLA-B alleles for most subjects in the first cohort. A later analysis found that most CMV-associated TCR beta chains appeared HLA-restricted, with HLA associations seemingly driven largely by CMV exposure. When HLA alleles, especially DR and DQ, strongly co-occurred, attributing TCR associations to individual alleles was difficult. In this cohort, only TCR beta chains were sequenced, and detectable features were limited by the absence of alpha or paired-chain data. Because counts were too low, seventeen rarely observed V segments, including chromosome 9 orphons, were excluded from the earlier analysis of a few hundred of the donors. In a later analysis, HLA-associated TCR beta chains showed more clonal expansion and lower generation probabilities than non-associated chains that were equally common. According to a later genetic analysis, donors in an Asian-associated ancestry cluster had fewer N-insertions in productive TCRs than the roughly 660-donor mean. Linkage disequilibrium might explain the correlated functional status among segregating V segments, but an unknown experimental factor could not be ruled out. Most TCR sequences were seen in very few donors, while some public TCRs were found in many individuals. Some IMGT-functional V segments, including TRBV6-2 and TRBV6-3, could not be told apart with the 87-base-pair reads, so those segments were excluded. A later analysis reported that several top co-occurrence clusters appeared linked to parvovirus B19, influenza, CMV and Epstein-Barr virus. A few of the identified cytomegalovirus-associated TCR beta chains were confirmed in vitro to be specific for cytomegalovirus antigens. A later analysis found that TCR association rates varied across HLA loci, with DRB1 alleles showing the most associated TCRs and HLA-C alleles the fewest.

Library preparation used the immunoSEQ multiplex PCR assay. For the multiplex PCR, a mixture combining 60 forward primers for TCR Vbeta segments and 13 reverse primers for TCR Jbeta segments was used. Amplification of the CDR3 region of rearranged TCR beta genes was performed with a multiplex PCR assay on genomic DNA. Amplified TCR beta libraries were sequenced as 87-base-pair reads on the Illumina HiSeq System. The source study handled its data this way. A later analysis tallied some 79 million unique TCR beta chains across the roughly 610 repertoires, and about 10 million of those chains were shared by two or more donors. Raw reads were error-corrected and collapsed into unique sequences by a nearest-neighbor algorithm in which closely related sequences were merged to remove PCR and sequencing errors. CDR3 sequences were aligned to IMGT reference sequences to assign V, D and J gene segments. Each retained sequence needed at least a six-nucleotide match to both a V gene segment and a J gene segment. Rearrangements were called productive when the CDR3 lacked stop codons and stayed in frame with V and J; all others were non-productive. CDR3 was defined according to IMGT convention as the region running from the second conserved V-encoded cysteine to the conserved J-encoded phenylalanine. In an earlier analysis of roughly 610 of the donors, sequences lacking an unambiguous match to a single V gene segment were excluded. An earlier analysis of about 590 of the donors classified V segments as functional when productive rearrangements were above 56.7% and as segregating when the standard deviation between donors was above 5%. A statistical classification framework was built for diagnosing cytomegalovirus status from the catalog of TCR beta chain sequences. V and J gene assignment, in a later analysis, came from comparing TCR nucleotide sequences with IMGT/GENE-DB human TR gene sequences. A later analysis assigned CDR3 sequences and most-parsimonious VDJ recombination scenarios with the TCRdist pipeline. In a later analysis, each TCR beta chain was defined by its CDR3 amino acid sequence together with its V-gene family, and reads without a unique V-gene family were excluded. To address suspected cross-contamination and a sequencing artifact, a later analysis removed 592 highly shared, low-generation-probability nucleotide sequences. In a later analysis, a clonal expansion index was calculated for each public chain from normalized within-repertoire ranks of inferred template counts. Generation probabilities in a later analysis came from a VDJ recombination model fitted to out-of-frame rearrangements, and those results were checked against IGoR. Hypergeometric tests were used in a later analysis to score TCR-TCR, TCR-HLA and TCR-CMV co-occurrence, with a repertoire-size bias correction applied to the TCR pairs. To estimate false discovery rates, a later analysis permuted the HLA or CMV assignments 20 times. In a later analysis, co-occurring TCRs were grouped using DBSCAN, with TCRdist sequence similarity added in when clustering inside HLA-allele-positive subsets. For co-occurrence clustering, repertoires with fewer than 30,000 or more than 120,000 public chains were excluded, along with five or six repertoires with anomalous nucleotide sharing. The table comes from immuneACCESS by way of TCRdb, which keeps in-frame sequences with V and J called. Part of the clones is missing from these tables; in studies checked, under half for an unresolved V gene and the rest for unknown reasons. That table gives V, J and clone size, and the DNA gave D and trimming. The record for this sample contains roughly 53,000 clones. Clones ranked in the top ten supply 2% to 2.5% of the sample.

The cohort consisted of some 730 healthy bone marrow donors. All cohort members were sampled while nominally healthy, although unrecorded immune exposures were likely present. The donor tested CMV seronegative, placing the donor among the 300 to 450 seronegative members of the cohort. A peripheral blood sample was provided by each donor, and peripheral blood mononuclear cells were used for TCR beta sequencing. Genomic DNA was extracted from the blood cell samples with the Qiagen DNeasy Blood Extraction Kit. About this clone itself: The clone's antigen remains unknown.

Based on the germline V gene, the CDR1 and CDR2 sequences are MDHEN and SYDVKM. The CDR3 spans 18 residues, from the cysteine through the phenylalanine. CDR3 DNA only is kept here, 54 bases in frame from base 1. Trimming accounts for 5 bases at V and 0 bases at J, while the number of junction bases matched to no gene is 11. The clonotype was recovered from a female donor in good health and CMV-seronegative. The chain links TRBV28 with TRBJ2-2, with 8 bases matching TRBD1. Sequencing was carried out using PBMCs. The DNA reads TGTGCCAGCAGTCCCCGACAGGGGAAGGAGCCGAACACCGGGGAGCTGTTTTTT. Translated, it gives CASSPRQGKEPNTGELFF.